Listed here are 21 T cell receptor beta chains from one sample, sequenced in a study of PD-L1 blockade in urothelial cancer. Generated by immunoSEQ multiplex PCR, the TCRdb table keeps only in-frame clones and is missing some. The sample contains some 27,000 clones, 75% to 90% of which appear only once. The sample here was PBMCs, taken around atezolizumab (anti-PD-L1) treatment. The receptors originated from a man aged 45-60 years with urothelial cancer.

The rearrangement uses TRBV23-1 and TRBJ1-1; D is uncertain. TRBV23-1 is placed among ORFs of uncertain function. The CDR3 is 13 amino acids. The ends were cut back, 2 bases at V and 7 bases at J, with 11 bases in the middle. CDR3 in amino acids: CASSQRWPDEAFF. As DNA, the CDR3 is TGCGCCAGCAGTCAACGTTGGCCAGATGAAGCTTTCTTT.

The chain combines TRBV10-3 with TRBJ2-2; 9 bases fit TRBD1. Looked up from germline, CDR1 is ENHRY and CDR2 is SYGVKD. The CDR3 sequence is 16 residues long. V was pared by 6 bases and J by 7 bases, with 12 bases of the junction left unmatched. Here the CDR3 reads CAISSTGGSLGGELFF. CDR3 nucleotides: TGTGCCATCAGCTCTACAGGGGGCAGTCTGGGCGGGGAGCTGTTTTTT.

The rearrangement uses TRBV6-5 and TRBJ2-5; 12 nucleotides align to TRBD2. Losses at the gene ends were 7 bases for V and 4 bases for J; bases not matched to a gene: 4. The CDR3 has 14 amino acids. Germline assignment: CDR1 MNHEY and CDR2 SVGAGI. In DNA, the CDR3 is TGTGCCAGCACCCGACTAGCGGGGGCAGAGACCCAGTACTTC. Encoded protein: CASTRLAGAETQYF.

In its sample, this clone was seen once. Here the CDR3 reads CASSLAWGAYEQYV. CDR3 nucleotides: TGCGCCAGCAGCTTGGCCTGGGGAGCCTACGAGCAGTACGTC. The rearrangement uses TRBV5-1 and TRBJ2-7, with a weak D call TRBD2 (5 bases). CDR1 and CDR2 from the germline V gene are SGHRS and YFSETQ. The CDR3 runs to 14 residues. The ends were cut back, 0 bases at V and 2 bases at J, with 9 bases in the middle.

This clone was counted once. CDR3 sequence: CASSPDSGGNQPQHF. The CDR3 DNA sequence: TGTGCCAGCAGTCCCGATTCGGGGGGCAATCAGCCCCAGCATTTT. V gene TRBV2 combines with J gene TRBJ1-5; a possible D gene is TRBD1 (5 bases). The CDR3 is 15 amino acids. V was pared by 5 bases and J by 2 bases, with 13 bases between. Germline V gene sequence: CDR1 SNHLY, CDR2 FYNNEI.

This clone is labeled medium-sized. The J gene is TRBJ2-7, the V gene TRBV5-6; the match to TRBD2 covers 8 bases. The ends lost 2 bases at V and 3 bases at J; junction bases unmatched: 4. Per germline, CDR1 SGHDT and CDR2 YYEEEE. This CDR3 is built from 14 residues. CDR3 nucleotide sequence: TGTGCCAGCAGCTTCGGGACTAGAGGCTACGAGCAGTACTTC. This gives the protein CASSFGTRGYEQYF.

The genes are TRBV5-4 and TRBJ2-7; no clear D. Trimming cost V 0 bases and J 3 bases, with 7 bases left between them. The germline gives CDR1 SGHNT, CDR2 YYREEE (reference sequence). The CDR3 covers 13 residues. The CDR3: CASSLGLIYEQYF. The CDR3 DNA follows: TGTGCCAGCAGCTTGGGACTTATCTACGAGCAGTACTTC.

DNA of the CDR3: TGTGCCAGCAGAGGACAGGGTTTATTGCCCCAGCATTTT. This encodes CASRGQGLLPQHF. V gene TRBV6-1 combines with J gene TRBJ1-5; 8 bases fit TRBD1. J was trimmed by 9 bases and V by 6 bases; bases with no gene match: 7. This CDR3 spans 13 amino acids. Germline lookup yields CDR1 MNHNS and CDR2 SASEGT.

The chain is built from TRBV28 and TRBJ1-2; D might be TRBD1 (6 bases). Per germline, CDR1 MDHEN and CDR2 SYDVKM. V lost 5 bases to trimming and J lost 4 bases, with 17 bases between them. This CDR3 is built from 15 residues. CDR3 sequence (DNA): TGTGCCAGCAGTAGGGACAACCCGACGTTCTATGGCTACACCTTC. Its protein is CASSRDNPTFYGYTF.

V and J are TRBV5-5 and TRBJ1-4; TRBD1 matches 9 bases. V dropped 4 bases and J dropped 9; count of bases not matched to a gene: 4. This CDR3 has 13 amino acids. Germline lookup yields CDR1 SGHKS and CDR2 YYEKEE (reference sequence). CDR3: CASSPGQGQKLFF. CDR3 coding DNA: TGTGCCAGCAGCCCTGGACAGGGGCAAAAACTGTTTTTT.

The chain links TRBV27 to TRBJ2-1; no clear D. The CDR3 runs to 15 residues. Germline V lookup: CDR1 MNHEY, CDR2 SMNVEV (reference sequence). Trimming cost V 6 bases and J 1 base, with 13 bases left between them. CDR3 bases: TGTGCCAGCAGCGTACGGAGTGTGTCCTACAATGAGCAGTTCTTC. It specifies CASSVRSVSYNEQFF.

The rearrangement uses TRBV6-5 and TRBJ2-7, with TRBD1 matching 9 bases. The CDR3 length is 14 residues. Germline CDR1 is MNHEY and CDR2 is SVGAGI. The J segment lost 3 bases and the V segment lost 0 bases, leaving 0 bases of the junction unmatched. The CDR3 bases are TGTGCCAGCAGTTACTCGGGACAGGGCTACGAGCAGTACTTC. It translates to CASSYSGQGYEQYF.

The chain links TRBV30 to TRBJ2-2; 8 bases align to TRBD1. CDR1 is GTSNPN, CDR2 SVGIG, per germline (reference sequence). Trimming removed 3 bases from V and 3 bases from J; junction bases left unmatched: 6. The CDR3 is 15 amino acids. The CDR3 sequence is CAWRKKGQDTGELFF. The DNA of the CDR3 is TGTGCCTGGAGAAAAAAGGGACAGGACACCGGGGAGCTGTTTTTT. The full variable domain, rest sourced from reference TRBV30 and TRBJ2-2, is SQTIHQWPATLVQPVGSPLSLECTVEGTSNPNLYWYRQAAGRGLQLLFYSVGIGQISSEVPQNLSASRPQDRQFILSSKKLLLSDSGFYLCAWRKKGQDTGELFFGEGSRLTVL.

The CDR3 loop reads CASSPREPIDRLLGYTF. The DNA of the CDR3 is TGTGCCAGCTCACCAAGGGAACCCATCGACAGGCTTCTTGGCTACACCTTC. This chain uses TRBV18 with TRBJ1-2; tentatively, D is TRBD1 (6 bases). V lost 2 bases to trimming and J lost 7 bases, with 23 bases between them. The CDR3 consists of 17 residues. Looked up from germline, CDR1 is KGHSH and CDR2 is LQKENI.

The V gene is TRBV19, the J gene TRBJ2-3; 15 nucleotides line up with TRBD2. J was trimmed by 8 bases and V by 3 bases; bases with no gene match: 6. Germline assignment: CDR1 LNHDA and CDR2 SQIVND (reference sequence). The CDR3 extends over 16 amino acids. The DNA of the CDR3 is TGTGCCAGTAGTATCGGGACTAGCGGGGGGTCTGGTACGCAGTATTTT. Translation gives CASSIGTSGGSGTQYF.

V is TRBV4-2 and J is TRBJ2-5; TRBD2 agrees at 10 bases. With 4 bases clipped from V and 5 bases from J, the junction kept 7 bases outside the gene matches. This CDR3 contains 15 residues. The germline V gene encodes CDR1 LGHNA and CDR2 YNFKEQ. CDR3 amino acids: CASSPGLAGVETQYF. CDR3 nucleotide sequence: TGTGCCAGCAGCCCGGGGCTAGCGGGGGTGGAGACCCAGTACTTC.

This chain uses TRBV7-6 with TRBJ2-1, with 14 bases fitting TRBD2. This CDR3 has 17 amino acids. The V gene end was trimmed by 0 bases and the J gene end by 6 bases; junction bases not matched to a gene: 4. Germline V lookup: CDR1 SGHVS, CDR2 FNYEAQ. CDR3 in amino acids: CASSLAGLAGGLNEQFF. In DNA, the CDR3 is TGTGCCAGCAGCTTAGCAGGACTAGCGGGAGGCCTCAATGAGCAGTTCTTC.

Remarks on this clone: The junction departs from germline at one end; a sequencing error may be responsible. The chain uses TRBV7-7 and TRBJ2-3, with 15 bases fitting TRBD2. Germline V gene sequence: CDR1 SSHAT, CDR2 FNYEAQ (reference sequence). The CDR3 totals 16 residues. Here the CDR3 DNA reads TGTGCTAGCAGCTTAGGACTAGCGGGGGGGGCAGATACGCAGTATTTT. Protein product: CASSLGLAGGADTQYF.

The chain joins TRBV5-4 to TRBJ2-3; no clear D. CDR1 SGHNT and CDR2 YYREEE come from the germline V gene (reference sequence). CDR3 length equals 13 residues. Trimming removed 2 bases from V and 0 bases from J, with 4 bases in between. The CDR3, as DNA: TGTGCCAGCAGCTTCTCTAGCACAGATACGCAGTATTTT. This translates into CASSFSSTDTQYF.

V usage is TRBV7-9 and J usage is TRBJ1-5; TRBD1 matches 8 bases. Germline CDR1 is SEHNR and CDR2 is FQNEAQ (reference sequence). With 1 base clipped from V and 2 bases from J, the junction kept 4 bases outside the gene matches. The CDR3 spans 16 residues. The CDR3 region has the DNA TGTGCCAGCAGCTTAGGGACAGGGAACGGCAATCAGCCCCAGCATTTT. This encodes CASSLGTGNGNQPQHF. Looking up the rest from reference TRBV7-9 and TRBJ1-5 gives the full variable domain: DTGVSQNPRHKITKRGQNVTFRCDPISEHNRLYWYRQTLGQGPEFLTYFQNEAQLEKSRLLSDRFSAERPKGSFSTLEIQRTEQGDSAMYLCASSLGTGNGNQPQHFGDGTRLSIL.

The CDR3 DNA follows: TGCGCCAGCGGACAAGATTCCATCGTGCAGTACTTC. Translation: CASGQDSIVQYF. This rearrangement joins TRBV5-1 to TRBJ2-7; TRBD1 might be the D (5 bases). Trimming cost V 7 bases and J 9 bases, with 17 bases left between them. This CDR3 has 12 residues. Germline CDR1 reads SGHRS; CDR2 reads YFSETQ.